This entry lists 2 T cell receptor beta chains sequenced from one sample in a study of T-cell reconstitution after alpha-beta-depleted transplantation in children. TCRbeta library preparation incorporated unique molecular identifiers. Using its own MiXCR run on the PCR reads, TCRdb lists one record per CDR3 protein. Among 150,000 to 200,000 distinct CDR3 sequences listed, 11% were seen once. The sequenced sample was PBMCs, obtained before TCRalphabeta/CD19-depleted stem cell transplant. These receptors originate from a boy under 10 years old with acute myeloid leukemia, due to receive a stem cell transplant.

This clonotype occurred many times. The genes are TRBV6-1 and TRBJ2-1, with a possible D match to TRBD2 (5 bases). The CDR3 consists of 15 residues. Trimming pared 2 bases from V and 7 bases from J, leaving 15 bases between. Germline V gene lookup returns CDR1 MNHNS and CDR2 SASEGT. The CDR3, as DNA: TGTGCCAGCAGTGAAAGGCTCTTCACGGGGAATGAGCAGTTCTTC. Translating it yields CASSERLFTGNEQFF.

This clonotype has at least ten counts. The genes are TRBV4-1 and TRBJ2-5; D is ambiguous. V lost 0 bases and J 4 bases, leaving 15 bases between the germline ends. The CDR3 covers 16 residues. CDR1 and CDR2 from the germline V gene are MGHRA and YSYEKL. The CDR3: CASSQDPKSRRETQYF. The CDR3 nucleotides read TGCGCCAGCAGCCAAGATCCGAAAAGCAGGAGAGAGACCCAGTACTTC.